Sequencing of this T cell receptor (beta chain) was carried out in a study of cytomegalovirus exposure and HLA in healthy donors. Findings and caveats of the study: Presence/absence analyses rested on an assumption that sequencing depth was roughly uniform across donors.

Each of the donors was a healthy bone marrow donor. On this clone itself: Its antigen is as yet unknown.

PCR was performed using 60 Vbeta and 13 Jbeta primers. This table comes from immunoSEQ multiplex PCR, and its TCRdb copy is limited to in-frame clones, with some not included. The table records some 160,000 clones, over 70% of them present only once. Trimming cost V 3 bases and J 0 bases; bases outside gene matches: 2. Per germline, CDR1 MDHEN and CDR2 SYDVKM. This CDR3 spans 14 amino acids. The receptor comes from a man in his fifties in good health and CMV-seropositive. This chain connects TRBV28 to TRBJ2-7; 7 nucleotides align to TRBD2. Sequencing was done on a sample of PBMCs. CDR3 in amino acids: CASSLTSHSYEQYF. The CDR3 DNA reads TGTGCCAGCAGTTTGACTAGCCACTCCTACGAGCAGTACTTC.